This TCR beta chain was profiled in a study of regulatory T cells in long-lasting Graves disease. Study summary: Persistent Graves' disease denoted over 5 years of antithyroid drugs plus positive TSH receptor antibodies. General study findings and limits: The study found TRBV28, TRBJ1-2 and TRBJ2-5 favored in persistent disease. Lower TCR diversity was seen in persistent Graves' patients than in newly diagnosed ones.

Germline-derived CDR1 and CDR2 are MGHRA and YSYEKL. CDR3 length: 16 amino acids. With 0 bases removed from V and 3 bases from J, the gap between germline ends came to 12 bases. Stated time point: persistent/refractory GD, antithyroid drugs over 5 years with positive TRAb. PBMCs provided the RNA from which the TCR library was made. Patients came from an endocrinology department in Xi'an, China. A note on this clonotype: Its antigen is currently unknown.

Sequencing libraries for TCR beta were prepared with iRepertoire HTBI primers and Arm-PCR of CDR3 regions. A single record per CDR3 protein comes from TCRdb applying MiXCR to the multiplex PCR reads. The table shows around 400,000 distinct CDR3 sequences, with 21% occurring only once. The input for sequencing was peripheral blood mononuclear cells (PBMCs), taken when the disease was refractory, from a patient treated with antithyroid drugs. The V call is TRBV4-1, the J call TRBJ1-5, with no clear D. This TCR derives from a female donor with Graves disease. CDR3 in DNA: TGCGCCAGCAGCCAAGATCTCGGGGTCGCCAATCAGCCCCAGCATTTT. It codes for CASSQDLGVANQPQHF.